Presented here are 5 T cell receptor beta chains from one specimen sequenced in a study of T cell changes during pregnancy in multiple sclerosis. Data came from immunoSEQ multiplex PCR; TCRdb stores just in-frame clones and leaves some out. The sample shows some 71,000 clones, about nine tenths of them seen only once. Source: peripheral blood, taken in the third trimester of pregnancy. The receptors stem from a female donor with multiple sclerosis, enrolled in a pregnancy study.

Only one count was recorded for this clone. The chain uses TRBV2 and TRBJ2-2, with TRBD1 matching over 7 bases. The CDR3 is 13 residues long. Germline V CDR1 and CDR2: SNHLY, FYNNEI. Losses at the gene ends were 8 bases for V and 2 bases for J; bases not matched to a gene: 2. DNA of the CDR3: TGTGCCAGCGACAGGGCCAACACCGGGGAGCTGTTTTTT. Its protein product is CASDRANTGELFF.

The rearrangement links TRBV7-8 to TRBJ2-7; 9 nucleotides line up with TRBD1. Per the germline V gene, CDR1 is SGHVS and CDR2 is FQNEAQ. With V trimmed by 5 bases and J by 2 bases, 7 bases remained unmatched. The CDR3 contains 15 residues. In DNA form, the CDR3 reads TGTGCCAGCAGCCCCCCCGGGACAGGGACCTACGAGCAGTACTTC. This translates into CASSPPGTGTYEQYF. The whole variable domain, remainder taken from reference TRBV7-8 and TRBJ2-7, is GAGVSQSPRYKVAKRGQDVALRCDPISGHVSLFWYQQALGQGPEFLTYFQNEAQLDKSGLPSDRFFAERPEGSVSTLKIQRTQQEDSAVYLCASSPPGTGTYEQYFGPGTRLTVT.

V usage is TRBV6-5 and J usage is TRBJ1-5, with 7 bases identical to TRBD1. The V and J ends lost 6 bases and 5 bases, in that order; junction bases with no gene match: 4. The CDR3 runs to 13 residues. Per the germline V gene, CDR1 is MNHEY and CDR2 is SVGAGI. CDR3 residues: CASSQRGHQPQHF. CDR3 nucleotide sequence: TGTGCCAGCAGCCAAAGGGGGCATCAGCCCCAGCATTTT.

V is TRBV10-3 and J is TRBJ1-1; 8 bases agree with TRBD1. Germline V gene data show CDR1 as ENHRY and CDR2 as SYGVKD. Unmatched junction bases numbered 7, after V lost 2 bases and J lost 5 bases. The CDR3 runs to 15 residues. The CDR3 DNA is TGTGCCATCAGTGAGCCCGACAGGGGAGGGACTGAAGCTTTCTTT. Translation gives CAISEPDRGGTEAFF.

The chain couples TRBV27 to TRBJ1-5, with 7 positions matching TRBD1. Losses at the gene ends were 5 bases for V and 7 bases for J; bases not matched to a gene: 14. Germline V gene lookup returns CDR1 MNHEY and CDR2 SMNVEV (reference sequence). This CDR3 is built from 16 residues. CDR3 in amino acids: CASSPAQGDSRQPQHF. CDR3 DNA sequence: TGTGCCAGCAGTCCCGCGCAGGGGGATTCTCGGCAGCCCCAGCATTTT.